Listed here are 15 T cell receptor beta chains from one sample, sequenced in a study of OX40 agonist ivuxolimab in advanced cancers. The assay was immunoSEQ multiplex PCR, and TCRdb's table has in-frame clones only and misses some. This sample has 45,000 to 65,000 clones, with roughly 86% found just once. Sequenced here: CD4+ or CD8+ T cells sorted from blood, sampled in a trial of the OX40 agonist ivuxolimab. The receptors originated from an adult with an advanced solid tumor such as melanoma, head and neck, liver or kidney cancer.

This chain connects TRBV25-1 to TRBJ2-3; 10 positions agree with TRBD2. V lost 4 bases, J lost 4 bases, and 5 bases stayed unmatched. Germline CDR1 and CDR2: MGHDK and SYGVNS. This CDR3 spans 15 amino acids. The CDR3 DNA reads as TGTGCCAGCAGTGTGAGAGCGGGGGGGCCAGATACGCAGTATTTT. Its protein product is CASSVRAGGPDTQYF.

The chain carries TRBV7-9 and TRBJ2-3, with 8 positions matching TRBD2. Per germline, CDR1 SEHNR and CDR2 FQNEAQ (reference sequence). This CDR3 spans 18 amino acids. V shed 4 bases, J shed 2 bases, and the junction held 14 bases outside the gene matches. The CDR3 DNA sequence: TGTGCCAGCAGCTCGAGTCCGGGGGGGCCTTTTTACACAGATACGCAGTATTTT. This translates into CASSSSPGGPFYTDTQYF.

As DNA, the CDR3 is TGTGCCAGCAGCATTCACCGGGAGATGGGGGCTAATGAAAAACTGTTTTTT. Its translation is CASSIHREMGANEKLFF. V usage is TRBV7-8 and J usage is TRBJ1-4, with D maybe TRBD1 (5 bases). V was clipped by 5 bases and J by 3 bases, with 19 bases between them. Looked up from germline, CDR1 is SGHVS and CDR2 is FQNEAQ. This CDR3 spans 17 amino acids.

The genes are TRBV7-2 and TRBJ2-1; 9 bases agree with TRBD2. The CDR3 totals 15 residues. Losses at the gene ends were 6 bases for V and 8 bases for J; bases not matched to a gene: 11. The V gene's germline CDR1 is SGHTA and CDR2 FQGNSA. CDR3 residues: CASRSDSGRRDEQFF. CDR3 sequence (DNA): TGTGCCAGCAGATCGGATAGCGGGAGACGGGATGAGCAGTTCTTC.

The chain joins TRBV5-4 to TRBJ2-1; a possible D gene is TRBD1 (6 bases). CDR1 is SGHNT, CDR2 YYREEE, per germline (reference sequence). The V end was cut by 6 bases, the J end by 8 bases, with 15 bases between. The CDR3 has 13 amino acids. CDR3 loop: CASTGTGNDEQFF. The DNA of the CDR3 is TGTGCCAGCACCGGCACAGGGAATGATGAGCAGTTCTTC.

This chain connects TRBV4-1 to TRBJ1-1; D gene ambiguous. Trimming left V 0 bases short and J 6 bases short, with 8 bases between. The V gene's germline CDR1 is MGHRA and CDR2 YSYEKL. The CDR3 runs to 13 residues. CDR3 in DNA: TGCGCCAGCAGCCAAGATCCAGACCCTGAAGCTTTCTTT. As protein: CASSQDPDPEAFF.

This clone was counted once. CDR3 DNA: TGTGCCAGTAGTATCTATGGGGGAACTGAAGCTTTCTTT. Translation gives CASSIYGGTEAFF. This sequence joins TRBV19 and TRBJ1-1; possible D gene TRBD1, 5 bases. Germline assignment: CDR1 LNHDA and CDR2 SQIVND (reference sequence). The CDR3 runs to 13 residues. The V and J ends lost 3 bases and 5 bases respectively, with 10 bases between them.

Here the CDR3 reads CASSPGTGFIYGYTF. In DNA, the CDR3 is TGTGCCAGCAGCCCCGGGACAGGGTTTATTTATGGCTACACCTTC. The chain links TRBV28 to TRBJ1-2, with 9 positions matching TRBD1. The CDR3 is made up of 15 amino acids. The J segment lost 5 bases and the V segment lost 6 bases, leaving 10 bases of the junction unmatched. Germline V gene lookup returns CDR1 MDHEN and CDR2 SYDVKM.

This chain uses TRBV5-1 with TRBJ1-2, with 9 bases matching TRBD1. V lost 8 bases to trimming and J lost 6 bases; unmatched junction nucleotides: 5. The CDR3 is 12 residues long. Germline values: CDR1 SGHRS, CDR2 YFSETQ. Here the CDR3 reads CASKTGGHGYTF. The CDR3 bases are TGCGCCAGTAAGACAGGGGGTCATGGCTACACCTTC.

This clone was counted between two and nine times. This chain uses TRBV5-5 with TRBJ2-1; weak D call: TRBD2 (5 bases). V dropped 1 base and J dropped 0 bases, with 14 bases sitting between them. The CDR3 sequence is 17 residues long. Germline V CDR1 and CDR2: SGHKS, YYEKEE (reference sequence). In DNA, the CDR3 is TGTGCCAGCAGCTTGTTGGGGTCAGCGGACTCCTACAATGAGCAGTTCTTC. It translates to CASSLLGSADSYNEQFF.

The rearrangement links TRBV7-6 to TRBJ1-2; no clear D gene. Deletions cut 2 bases from V and 7 bases from J, with 11 bases between. The CDR3 covers 13 residues. CDR1 SGHVS and CDR2 FNYEAQ come from the germline V gene. CDR3 in DNA: TGTGCCAGCAGCTTACTTTCAGAAGGTGGCTACACCTTC. It specifies CASSLLSEGGYTF. The full variable domain, with the rest looked up from reference TRBV7-6 and TRBJ1-2, is GAGVSQSPRYKVTKRGQDVALRCDPISGHVSLYWYRQALGQGPEFLTYFNYEAQQDKSGLPNDRFSAERPEGSISTLTIQRTEQRDSAMYRCASSLLSEGGYTFGSGTRLTVV.

This chain links TRBV25-1 with TRBJ1-1; TRBD1 matches 7 bases. V gave up 10 bases and J gave up 6 bases; unmatched junction bases: 5. The CDR3 consists of 11 residues. The germline V gene has CDR1 MGHDK and CDR2 SYGVNS. CDR3: CANQGVPEAFF. CDR3 sequence (DNA): TGTGCCAACCAGGGGGTTCCTGAAGCTTTCTTT.

The rearrangement links TRBV27 to TRBJ2-1; 8 bases fit TRBD1. Germline V gene sequence: CDR1 MNHEY, CDR2 SMNVEV (reference sequence). V lost 6 bases to trimming and J lost 5 bases; unmatched junction nucleotides: 15. This CDR3 has 17 residues. DNA of the CDR3: TGTGCCAGCAGGGCCTTAGGCCGGACAGGGCACGACAATGAGCAGTTCTTC. Protein product: CASRALGRTGHDNEQFF.

The chain links TRBV30 to TRBJ2-7; TRBD2 might be the D (6 bases). V lost 0 bases and J 4 bases, leaving 13 bases between the germline ends. Germline V gene sequence: CDR1 GTSNPN, CDR2 SVGIG (reference sequence). The CDR3 has 14 residues. The CDR3 sequence is CAWSVRLAQYEQYF. CDR3 DNA: TGTGCCTGGAGTGTACGGCTAGCGCAATACGAGCAGTACTTC.

This clone has just one count. The CDR3 is CASSYSLFGNTIYF. The CDR3 bases are TGTGCCAGCAGTTACTCCTTGTTTGGAAACACCATATATTTT. This chain connects TRBV6-5 to TRBJ1-3; D unclear. The CDR3 spans 14 residues. Germline V gene lookup returns CDR1 MNHEY and CDR2 SVGAGI. Trimming cost V 0 bases and J 3 bases, with 6 bases left between them.